Listed here is a single T cell receptor beta chain. Germline V gene lookup returns CDR1 MNHNY and CDR2 SVGAGI (reference sequence). The CDR3 is 15 residues long. V was cut by 2 bases and J by 3 bases, with 8 bases left in between. The data derive from a study of blood T cell repertoires in COVID-19. Here immunoSEQ multiplex PCR was the method, and the copy in TCRdb shows in-frame clones only, minus some. This table holds roughly 310,000 clones, roughly nine tenths found once. The chain recombines TRBV6-6 with TRBJ2-6; the D is unclear. The sequence came from a woman aged 25 to 39 with COVID-19, enrolled during active disease. Input material: peripheral blood. DNA for the CDR3: TGTGCCAGCAGTTACGAGGCAAATGGGGCCAACGTCCTGACTTTC. Its protein is CASSYEANGANVLTF.